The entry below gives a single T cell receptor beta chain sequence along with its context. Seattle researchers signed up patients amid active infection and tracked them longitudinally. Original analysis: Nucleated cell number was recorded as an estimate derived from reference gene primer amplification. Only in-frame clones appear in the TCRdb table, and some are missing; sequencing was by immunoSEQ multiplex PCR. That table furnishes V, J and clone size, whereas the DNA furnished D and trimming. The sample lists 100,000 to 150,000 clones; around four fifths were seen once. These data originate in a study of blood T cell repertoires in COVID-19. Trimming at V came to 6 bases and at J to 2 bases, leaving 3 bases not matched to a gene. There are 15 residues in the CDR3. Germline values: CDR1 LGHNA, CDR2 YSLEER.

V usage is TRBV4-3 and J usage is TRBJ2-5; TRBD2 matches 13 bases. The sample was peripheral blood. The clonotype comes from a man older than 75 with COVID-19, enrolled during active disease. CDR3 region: CASRRTSGSQETQYF. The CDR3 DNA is TGCGCCAGCAGGCGGACTAGCGGGAGTCAAGAGACCCAGTACTTC.